The TCR beta chain described here comes from a study of blood T cells in healthy people across ages (dated by TCRdb to about 2015). About the study as a whole: Template switching captured roughly one uniquely barcoded TCR beta cDNA molecule per two T cells in model experiments. Using deep sequencing normalized with unique cDNA molecular identifiers, the study measured how TCR beta repertoire diversity changes with age. Four age groups were formed from the donors: young (average 16 years), middle-aged (approximately 41), aged (around 68) and long-lived (82). To avoid experimental bias, donors of different ages were spread randomly across the sequencing lanes. The study analyzed two additional independent replicas of 1 million unique cDNA reads from the same blood draw for two donors, one aged 18 to 30 and one aged 80 or older.

With respect to this clonotype: Its target antigen remains unknown. Base quality data are lacking; no much larger clone is found one base away.

What the authors observed across the whole study: Observed TCR beta diversity per million T cells fell roughly linearly with age, and a significant reduction was already apparent by age about 36. Compared with the aged group, the long-lived group had more naive CD4+ T cells, fewer expanded clones and increased TCR diversity, a pattern suggesting age selection. Donor CMV infection status was unknown, potentially confounding age-related changes in expanded clonotypes. Estimates of total diversity based on one million sequenced T cells were regarded as lower bounds and as underestimates. Because profiling used bulk unsorted PBMCs, naive and antigen-experienced compartments could not be compared conclusively. There was a strong correlation between observed TCR beta diversity and the percentage of naive T cells measured by flow cytometry.

At the junction V is shortened by 3 bases and J by 0 bases, with 14 bases in between. Including cysteine and phenylalanine, the CDR3 has 15 amino acids. Only the CDR3 portion is preserved as DNA: 45 bases, with reading frame beginning at the first base. CDR1 and CDR2, looked up from the germline V gene, are SQVTM and ANQGSEA. Receptor amplification or capture employed 5' RACE. This sample was sequenced with an Illumina HiSeq 2500. The second PCR ran for about 6 to 12 cycles and used a J-beta primer mix along with a sample-barcoded 5' primer. A template-switch 5' adaptor carrying 12 random nucleotides introduced a unique molecular identifier onto each TCR beta cDNA molecule. Each sample yielded at least 3 million CDR3-containing paired-end reads. The Mint cDNA synthesis kit, primed by a TRBC-specific oligonucleotide, was used to synthesize first-strand cDNA from all RNA. Following uracil-DNA glycosylase treatment, a first 18-cycle PCR with universal primers M1SS and BC2_uni_R was performed on all cDNA. As for the authors' bioinformatics: For normalization, 1 million high-quality reads were randomly selected from each sample, with every read carrying a distinct molecular identifier. Instead of being binned into consensus sequences, reads that shared molecular identifiers were thrown out. MiTCR, set to a Q25 quality threshold and the strictest error-elimination algorithm, was used for CDR3 identification, clonotype clustering and error correction. A nonparametric unseen species model with Euler transformation was used to estimate a lower bound on total TCR beta diversity. TCRdb took the public reads, trimmed them with fastp at Q25, ran MiXCR for clone calling and kept in-frame beta chains. Records with the same CDR3 protein are collapsed into one entry carrying the most frequent genes and DNA. TCRdb's processing, not the authors' own work, is the source of the V and J calls. The sample table holds around 990,000 distinct CDR3 sequences, of which around two fifths were seen once. Around 13% of the sample goes to the ten largest clones.

Systemically healthy Caucasian individuals from Russia, about 38 in total and aged roughly 6 to 100 years, were included as donors. Each donor gave approximately 10 milliliters of peripheral blood, collected into EDTA-treated Vacutainer tubes. Ficoll-Paque density-gradient centrifugation was used to isolate PBMCs, with at least 6.5 million per sample. Total RNA, at least 6 micrograms per sample, was extracted from PBMCs with Trizol reagent. The percentages of naive CD45RAhigh/CD27high T cells were determined by flow cytometry on a PBMC aliquot from every donor. Sequences were obtained from blood. The receptor was isolated from a man younger than 35 in good health. The chain employs TRBV29-1 and TRBJ1-1; a tentative D call is TRBD1 (5 bases match). Here the CDR3 is given as CSVDRARGMNTEAFF. The nucleotides read TGCAGCGTTGATCGGGCCCGGGGGATGAACACTGAAGCTTTCTTT.